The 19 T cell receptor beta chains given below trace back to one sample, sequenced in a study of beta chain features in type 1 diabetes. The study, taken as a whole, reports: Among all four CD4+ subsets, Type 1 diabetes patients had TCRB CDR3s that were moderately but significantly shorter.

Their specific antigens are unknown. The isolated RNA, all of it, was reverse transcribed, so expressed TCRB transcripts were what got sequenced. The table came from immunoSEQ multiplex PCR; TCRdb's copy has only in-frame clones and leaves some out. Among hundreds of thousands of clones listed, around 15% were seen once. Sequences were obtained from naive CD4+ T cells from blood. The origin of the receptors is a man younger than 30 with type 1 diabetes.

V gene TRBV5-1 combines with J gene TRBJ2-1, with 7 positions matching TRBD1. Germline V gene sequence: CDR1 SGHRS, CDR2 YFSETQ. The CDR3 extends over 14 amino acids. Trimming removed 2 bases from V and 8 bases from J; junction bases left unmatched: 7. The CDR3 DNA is TGCGCCAGCAGCTTACCGACAGGGAGCGATGAGCAGTTCTTC. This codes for CASSLPTGSDEQFF.

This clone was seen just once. CDR3 in amino acids: CASTWGTAGAGETQYF. The CDR3 bases are TGCGCCAGCACCTGGGGCACTGCGGGGGCCGGGGAGACCCAGTACTTC. V gene TRBV5-1 combines with J gene TRBJ2-5; TRBD2 is a possible D gene (7 bases). Germline lookup yields CDR1 SGHRS and CDR2 YFSETQ. Trimming cost V 6 bases and J 5 bases, with 23 bases left between them. The CDR3 is 16 amino acids. Supplemented by reference TRBV5-1 and TRBJ2-5, the full variable domain reads KAGVTQTPRYLIKTRGQQVTLSCSPISGHRSVSWYQQTPGQGLQFLFEYFSETQRNKGNFPGRFSGRQFSNSRSEMNVSTLELGDSALYLCASTWGTAGAGETQYFGPGTRLLVL.

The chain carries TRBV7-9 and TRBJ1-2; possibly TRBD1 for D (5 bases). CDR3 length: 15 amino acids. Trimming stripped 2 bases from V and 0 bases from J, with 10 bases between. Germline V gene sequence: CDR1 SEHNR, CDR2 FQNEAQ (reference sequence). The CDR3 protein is CASSLSRTTNYGYTF. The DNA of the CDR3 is TGTGCCAGCAGCTTATCCCGGACAACTAACTATGGCTACACCTTC.

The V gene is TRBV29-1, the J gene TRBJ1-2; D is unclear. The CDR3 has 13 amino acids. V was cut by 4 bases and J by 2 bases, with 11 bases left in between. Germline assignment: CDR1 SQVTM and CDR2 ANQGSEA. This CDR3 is CSVGARLNYGYTF. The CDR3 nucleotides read TGCAGCGTTGGGGCCCGCCTGAACTATGGCTACACCTTC.

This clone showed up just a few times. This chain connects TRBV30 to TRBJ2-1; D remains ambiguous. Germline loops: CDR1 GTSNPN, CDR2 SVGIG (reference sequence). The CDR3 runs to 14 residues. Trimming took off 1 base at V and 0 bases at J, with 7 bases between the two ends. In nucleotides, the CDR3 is TGTGCCTGGAGTGCCAGTAGCTCCTACAATGAGCAGTTCTTC. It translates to CAWSASSSYNEQFF. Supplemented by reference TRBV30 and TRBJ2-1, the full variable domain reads SQTIHQWPATLVQPVGSPLSLECTVEGTSNPNLYWYRQAAGRGLQLLFYSVGIGQISSEVPQNLSASRPQDRQFILSSKKLLLSDSGFYLCAWSASSSYNEQFFGPGTRLTVL.

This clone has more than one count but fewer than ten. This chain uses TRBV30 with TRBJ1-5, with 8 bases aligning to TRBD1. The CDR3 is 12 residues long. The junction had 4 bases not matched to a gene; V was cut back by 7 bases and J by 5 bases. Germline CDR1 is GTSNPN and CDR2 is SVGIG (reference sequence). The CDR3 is CASGQVDQPQHF. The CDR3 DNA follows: TGTGCCTCGGGACAGGTAGATCAGCCCCAGCATTTT.

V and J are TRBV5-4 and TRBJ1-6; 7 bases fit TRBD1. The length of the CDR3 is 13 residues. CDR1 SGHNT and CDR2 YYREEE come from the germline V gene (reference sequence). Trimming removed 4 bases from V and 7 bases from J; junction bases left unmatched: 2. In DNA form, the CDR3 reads TGTGCCAGCAGCGACAGGGAGAATTCACCCCTCCACTTT. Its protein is CASSDRENSPLHF.

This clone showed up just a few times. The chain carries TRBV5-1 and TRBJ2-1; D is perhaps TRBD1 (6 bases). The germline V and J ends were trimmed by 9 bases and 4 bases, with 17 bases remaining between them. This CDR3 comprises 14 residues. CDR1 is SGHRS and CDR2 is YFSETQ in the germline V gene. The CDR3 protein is CATGAGDGYNEQFF. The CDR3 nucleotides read TGCGCCACCGGAGCAGGGGATGGGTACAATGAGCAGTTCTTC.

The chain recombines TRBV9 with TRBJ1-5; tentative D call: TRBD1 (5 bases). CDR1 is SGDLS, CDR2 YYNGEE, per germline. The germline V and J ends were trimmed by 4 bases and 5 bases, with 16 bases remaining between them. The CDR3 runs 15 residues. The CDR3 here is CASSPLGGTDQPQHF. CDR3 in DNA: TGTGCCAGCAGCCCGCTGGGGGGTACGGATCAGCCCCAGCATTTT. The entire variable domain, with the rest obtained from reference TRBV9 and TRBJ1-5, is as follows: DSGVTQTPKHLITATGQRVTLRCSPRSGDLSVYWYQQSLDQGLQFLIQYYNGEERAKGNILERFSAQQFPDLHSELNLSSLELGDSALYFCASSPLGGTDQPQHFGDGTRLSIL.

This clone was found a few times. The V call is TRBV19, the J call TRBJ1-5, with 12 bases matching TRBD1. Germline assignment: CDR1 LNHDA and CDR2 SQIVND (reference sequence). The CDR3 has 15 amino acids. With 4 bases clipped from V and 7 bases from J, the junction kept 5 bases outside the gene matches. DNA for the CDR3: TGTGCCAGTAGTACCGGGACAGGGGGCCGGCAGCCCCAGCATTTT. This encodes CASSTGTGGRQPQHF.

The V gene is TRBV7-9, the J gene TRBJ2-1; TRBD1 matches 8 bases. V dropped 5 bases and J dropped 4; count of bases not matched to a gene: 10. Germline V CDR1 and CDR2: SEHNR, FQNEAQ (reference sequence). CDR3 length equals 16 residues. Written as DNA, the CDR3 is TGTGCCAGCAGCCCCAGGGGGCTGAGGCATTACAATGAGCAGTTCTTC. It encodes CASSPRGLRHYNEQFF.

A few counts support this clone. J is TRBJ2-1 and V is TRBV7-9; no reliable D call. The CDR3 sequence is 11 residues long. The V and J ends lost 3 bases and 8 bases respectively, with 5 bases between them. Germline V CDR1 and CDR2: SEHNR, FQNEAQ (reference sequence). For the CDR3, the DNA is TGTGCCAGCAGCTTCGTAGATGAGCAGTTCTTC. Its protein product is CASSFVDEQFF.

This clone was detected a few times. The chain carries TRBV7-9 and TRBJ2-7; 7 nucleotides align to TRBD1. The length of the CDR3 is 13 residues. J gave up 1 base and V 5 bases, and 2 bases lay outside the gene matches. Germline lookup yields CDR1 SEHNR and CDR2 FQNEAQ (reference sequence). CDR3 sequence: CASSVGQSYEQYF. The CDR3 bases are TGTGCCAGCAGCGTGGGACAGTCCTACGAGCAGTACTTC.

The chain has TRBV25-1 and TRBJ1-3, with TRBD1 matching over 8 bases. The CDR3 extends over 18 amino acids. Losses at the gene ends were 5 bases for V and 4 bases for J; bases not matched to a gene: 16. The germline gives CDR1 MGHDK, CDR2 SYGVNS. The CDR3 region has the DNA TGTGCCAGCAGTACCTCCGGGACAGGTGCTACGTGGGGAAACACCATATATTTT. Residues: CASSTSGTGATWGNTIYF.

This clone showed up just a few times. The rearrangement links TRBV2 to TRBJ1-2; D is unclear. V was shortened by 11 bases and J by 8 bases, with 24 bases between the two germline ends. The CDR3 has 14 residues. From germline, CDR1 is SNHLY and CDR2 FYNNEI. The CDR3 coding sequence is TGTGCCGCGACTGGAGAGGTTACTATGGTGGGCTACACCTTC. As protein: CAATGEVTMVGYTF.

The CDR3 sequence is CASSQQGWNEKLFF. CDR3 sequence (DNA): TGTGCCAGCAGTCAACAGGGATGGAATGAAAAACTGTTTTTT. The J gene is TRBJ1-4, the V gene TRBV6-5; weak D call: TRBD1 (6 bases). The CDR3 is 14 residues long. V dropped 5 bases and J dropped 5 bases, with 12 bases sitting between them. CDR1 MNHEY and CDR2 SVGAGI come from the germline V gene.

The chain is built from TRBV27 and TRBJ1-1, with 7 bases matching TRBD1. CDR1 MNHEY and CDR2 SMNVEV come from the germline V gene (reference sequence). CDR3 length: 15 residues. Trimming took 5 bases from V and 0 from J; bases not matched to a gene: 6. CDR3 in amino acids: CASSPPGTVNTEAFF. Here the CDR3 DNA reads TGTGCCAGCAGTCCCCCCGGGACAGTGAACACTGAAGCTTTCTTT.

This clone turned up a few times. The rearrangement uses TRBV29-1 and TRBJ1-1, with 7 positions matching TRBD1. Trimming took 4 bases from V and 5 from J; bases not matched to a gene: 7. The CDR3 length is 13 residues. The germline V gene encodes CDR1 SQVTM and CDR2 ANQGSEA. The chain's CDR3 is CSVGTGVRTEAFF. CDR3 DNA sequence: TGCAGCGTTGGAACAGGGGTGAGGACTGAAGCTTTCTTT.

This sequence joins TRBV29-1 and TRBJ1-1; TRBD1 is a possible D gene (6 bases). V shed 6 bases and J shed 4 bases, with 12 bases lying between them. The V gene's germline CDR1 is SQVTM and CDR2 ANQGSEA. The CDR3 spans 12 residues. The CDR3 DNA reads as TGCAGCGTCAACGACAGGTTCACTGAAGCTTTCTTT. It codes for CSVNDRFTEAFF. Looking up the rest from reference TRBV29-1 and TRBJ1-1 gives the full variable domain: SAVISQKPSRDICQRGTSLTIQCQVDSQVTMMFWYRQQPGQSLTLIATANQGSEATYESGFVIDKFPISRPNLTFSTLTVSNMSPEDSSIYLCSVNDRFTEAFFGQGTRLTVV.